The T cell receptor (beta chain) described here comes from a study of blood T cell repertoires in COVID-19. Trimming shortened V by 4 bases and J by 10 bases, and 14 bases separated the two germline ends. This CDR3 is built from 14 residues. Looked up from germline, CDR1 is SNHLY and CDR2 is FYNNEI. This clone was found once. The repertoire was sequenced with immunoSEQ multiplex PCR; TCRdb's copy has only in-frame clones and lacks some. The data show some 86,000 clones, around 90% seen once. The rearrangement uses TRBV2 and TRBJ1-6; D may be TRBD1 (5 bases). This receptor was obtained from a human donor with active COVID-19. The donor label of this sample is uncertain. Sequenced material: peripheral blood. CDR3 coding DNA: TGTGCCAGCAGTGTTGGGCAGGGTACCTCACCCCTCCACTTT. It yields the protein CASSVGQGTSPLHF.